This T cell receptor beta chain emerged from a study of neoadjuvant anti-PD-1 for oral cavity cancer (dated by TCRdb to about 2021). Background on the whole study: Before curative-intent surgical resection, most patients were given three to four biweekly doses of nivolumab at 3 mg/kg. Patients without progression received a fourth nivolumab dose around day 43 and underwent definitive surgical resection on days 50-56. Patients with complete response, partial response or stable disease by RECIST 1.1 were defined as responders, whereas patients with progression were defined as non-responders. The parent correlative cohort had around 11 patients and a response rate of 30% to 35%.

For deep sequencing, PBMC libraries mostly used approximately 0.45 ug of input genomic DNA, with six replicates for each sample. TCRbeta libraries were prepared with the immunoSEQ hsTCRbeta kit according to the manufacturer's instructions. An Illumina NovaSeq 6000 S4 flow cell was used to sequence the final libraries, which had first been combined to 3 nM. As for how the authors treated the data: The immunoSEQ Analyzer was used for raw data preprocessing and quality control. The analysis was restricted to productive rearrangements, with each unique CDR3 amino acid sequence defining a clonotype. Repertoire clonality was estimated as the Gini-Simpson index, computed with the R package tcR. Gini indices were compared with Student's t test, and associations with tumor size change were assessed by Pearson correlation. TCRdb limited this immuneACCESS table to in-frame rearrangements with V and J called. A share of clones is missing; checked studies link under half to unresolved V genes, and the rest is unexplained. V and J calls and clone size are copied from that table; D and trimming were computed from the DNA. The sample profile shows more than 50,000 clones; around 80% of them were found once. Of the sample, around 2.6% is held by the ten largest clones.

Overall study results and their limits: TCR analyses included only three patients per response group, and the authors called for larger cohorts for validation. Higher pretreatment blood Treg/Th17 ratios correlated with higher pretreatment blood TCRbeta clonality and lower post-treatment tumor TCRbeta clonality. After neoadjuvant nivolumab, T cell clonality (Gini index) in PBMCs was significantly higher in non-responders than in responders.

The cysteine opens and the phenylalanine closes a CDR3 of 15 amino acids. The sequence is cut down to CDR3 DNA, 45 bases in frame from base 1. V was cut back by 6 bases and J by 1 base, leaving a gap of 15 bases between them. CDR1 and CDR2, per the germline V gene (reference sequence), are MNHNY and SVGAGI. With regard to this clone: Its antigen target is currently unknown. The record has no base qualities; no much larger clone is one base away.

The sample's time point label is to be understood as: before neoadjuvant nivolumab. Patients were newly diagnosed with stage II-IVA oral cavity squamous cell carcinoma and had received no prior systemic or radiation treatment. The cohort consisted of patients with HPV-negative, locally advanced oral cavity squamous cell carcinoma. No culture maintenance or expansion was done, as the peripheral blood mononuclear cells went straight to analysis. The samples were obtained from a longitudinal correlative study of a single-arm phase II trial testing neoadjuvant nivolumab in oral cavity squamous cell carcinoma. Genomic DNA-based TCRbeta sequencing was performed on subject-matched pre- and post-treatment PBMCs and tumors from three responders and three non-responders. Peripheral blood mononuclear cells were collected before nivolumab treatment and were collected again after treatment, at the time of surgery. The Maxwell RSC DNA from Cells kit was used to isolate genomic DNA from PBMCs.

This specimen consisted of PBMCs, obtained before nivolumab (anti-PD-1) treatment. The clonotype comes from a person aged 40 to 85 with oral cavity squamous cell carcinoma. In this chain, TRBV6-6 is recombined with TRBJ1-1, with an unclear D gene assignment. The DNA sequence is given as TGTGCCAGCAGCCACGGGGTGTTGTGGAACACTGAAGCTTTCTTT. It specifies CASSHGVLWNTEAFF.